This paragraph covers one TCR beta chain sequence. Its antigen is undetermined. The CDR3 extends over 12 amino acids. V was pared by 7 bases and J by 8 bases, with 15 bases between. CDR1 SGHNT and CDR2 YYREEE come from the germline V gene (reference sequence). The data were obtained in a study of cytomegalovirus exposure and HLA in healthy donors. The study's findings and limits: Owing to their indistinguishability, certain V segments, notably TRBV6-2 and TRBV6-3, were excluded. A highly shared variant cluster was judged a likely technical artifact.

13 Jbeta primers and 60 Vbeta primers were used for the PCR. The table came from immunoSEQ multiplex PCR; TCRdb's copy has only in-frame clones and leaves some out. This table has about 140,000 clones, roughly 76% appearing once. This sequence joins TRBV5-4 and TRBJ1-2, with D hard to call. The sample was PBMCs. The source of this sequence is a female donor in good health and CMV-seronegative. The CDR3 reads CASGRETKGYTF. CDR3 in DNA: TGTGCCAGCGGACGGGAGACTAAGGGCTACACCTTC.